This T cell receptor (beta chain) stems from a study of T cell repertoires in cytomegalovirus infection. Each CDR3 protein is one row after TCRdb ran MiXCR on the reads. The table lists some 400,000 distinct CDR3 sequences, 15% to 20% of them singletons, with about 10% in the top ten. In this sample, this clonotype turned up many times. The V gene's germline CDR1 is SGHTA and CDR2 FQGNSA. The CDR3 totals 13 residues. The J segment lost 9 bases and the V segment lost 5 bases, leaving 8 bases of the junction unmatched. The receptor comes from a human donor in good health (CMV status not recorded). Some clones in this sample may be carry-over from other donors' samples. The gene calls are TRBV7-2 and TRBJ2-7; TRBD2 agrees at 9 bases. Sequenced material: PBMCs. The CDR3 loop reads CASSLGLALVQYF. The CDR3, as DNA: TGTGCCAGCAGCCTTGGACTAGCGCTAGTGCAGTACTTC.